One sample yielded the 29 T cell receptor beta chains listed below, sequenced in a study of Ad26.COV2.S vaccination and SARS-CoV-2 variants. Specified treatment: over 15 received Ad26.COV2.S at low or high dose, single or two shots; about 5 received placebo; per-sample allocation not given. Sampling occurred on day 63 after the first vaccine or placebo injection. The repertoire was sequenced with immunoSEQ multiplex PCR; TCRdb's copy has only in-frame clones and lacks some. The sample yields about 320,000 clones, about 86% seen once. The material was peripheral blood, obtained in a trial of Ad26.COV2.S vaccine versus placebo. Source of these receptors: a person between 18 and 65 years old who received the Ad26.COV2.S COVID-19 vaccine or a placebo.

This chain uses TRBV30 with TRBJ2-2, with D perhaps matching TRBD2 (6 bases). V gave up 0 bases and J gave up 6 bases, with 8 bases separating them. Germline V gene sequence: CDR1 GTSNPN, CDR2 SVGIG (reference sequence). The CDR3 runs to 13 residues. The CDR3 bases are TGTGCCTGGAGTGTACGGAGGGCCGGGGAGCTGTTTTTT. Residues: CAWSVRRAGELFF. Together with reference TRBV30 and TRBJ2-2, the CDR3 gives the full variable domain: SQTIHQWPATLVQPVGSPLSLECTVEGTSNPNLYWYRQAAGRGLQLLFYSVGIGQISSEVPQNLSASRPQDRQFILSSKKLLLSDSGFYLCAWSVRRAGELFFGEGSRLTVL.

The V gene is TRBV3-1 (or the pseudogene TRBV3-2), the J gene TRBJ1-4; D is perhaps TRBD1 (5 bases). V was trimmed by 1 base and J by 5 bases, leaving 14 bases between them. This CDR3 has 16 residues. Germline V gives CDR1 LGHDT, CDR2 YNNKEL (reference sequence). CDR3 in amino acids: CASSQGKGRENEKLFF. CDR3 coding DNA: TGTGCCAGCAGCCAAGGAAAGGGCAGGGAGAATGAAAAACTGTTTTTT.

Only one count was recorded for this clone. The genes are TRBV18 and TRBJ1-5, with D hard to call. The germline CDR1 and CDR2 sequences are KGHSH and LQKENI. The V and J ends lost 3 bases and 0 bases respectively, with 9 bases between them. The CDR3 loop spans 15 amino acids. The CDR3 DNA is TGTGCCAGCTCACCCGGCGCGGATAGCAATCAGCCCCAGCATTTT. This sequence encodes CASSPGADSNQPQHF.

The table lists this clone with a count of one. This chain uses TRBV19 with TRBJ1-5; D unresolved. Trimming pared 7 bases from V and 13 bases from J, leaving 23 bases between. The CDR3 totals 14 residues. The germline V gene has CDR1 LNHDA and CDR2 SQIVND (reference sequence). CDR3 region: CASNVDLGSIRQHF. The CDR3 DNA is TGTGCCAGTAATGTGGACCTCGGATCAATTCGGCAGCATTTT.

The chain uses TRBV9 and TRBJ1-3; 7 bases match TRBD1. CDR1 and CDR2 (germline): SGDLS, YYNGEE. Trimming cost V 4 bases and J 4 bases; bases outside gene matches: 14. This CDR3 has 17 residues. DNA for the CDR3: TGTGCCAGCAGCCCCCACATGGACAGGAACCTCGGAAACACCATATATTTT. Translating gives CASSPHMDRNLGNTIYF.

The genes are TRBV7-9 and TRBJ1-2; possible D gene TRBD1, 5 bases. Germline V gene sequence: CDR1 SEHNR, CDR2 FQNEAQ (reference sequence). The CDR3 is 14 amino acids. Trimming took 5 bases from V and 5 from J, leaving 15 bases between them. This chain's CDR3 is CASSTAGGGYGYTF. The CDR3 DNA reads TGTGCCAGCAGCACCGCGGGGGGAGGGTATGGCTACACCTTC.

This chain connects TRBV14 to TRBJ1-4; D perhaps matches TRBD1 (5 bases). Trimming took off 4 bases at V and 8 bases at J, with 17 bases between the two ends. The CDR3 extends over 15 amino acids. The germline V gene has CDR1 SGHDN and CDR2 FVKESK. The CDR3 nucleotides read TGTGCCAGCAGCCGAATGACAGCCCGAGGGGAAAAACTGTTTTTT. Its protein is CASSRMTARGEKLFF.

The rearrangement joins TRBV11-2 to TRBJ2-3, with 9 positions matching TRBD2. Germline V lookup: CDR1 SGHAT, CDR2 FQNNGV. The V and J ends lost 6 bases and 3 bases, in that order; junction bases with no gene match: 7. The CDR3 spans 15 residues. The CDR3 region has the DNA TGTGCCAGCAGTTCCGCGGGGGGGCCTACAGATACGCAGTATTTT. Translated: CASSSAGGPTDTQYF.

The chain uses TRBV7-2 and TRBJ2-7; D gene uncertain. Germline V gene sequence: CDR1 SGHTA, CDR2 FQGNSA. V shed 1 base and J shed 1 base, with 14 bases lying between them. The CDR3 sequence is 16 residues long. CDR3 nucleotide sequence: TGTGCCAGCAGCTTAGGTATCGGCAGCCCGTCCTACGAGCAGTACTTC. Translation gives CASSLGIGSPSYEQYF.

The chain has TRBV18 and TRBJ1-1; no firm D call. Trimming removed 2 bases at V and 1 base at J, with 8 bases between. The germline V gene encodes CDR1 KGHSH and CDR2 LQKENI. The CDR3 runs 14 residues. CDR3 nucleotide sequence: TGTGCCAGCTCACCATTCCGGGGGAACACTGAAGCTTTCTTT. Residues: CASSPFRGNTEAFF.

This clone was observed once. The genes are TRBV5-4 and TRBJ2-5; D unclear. CDR3 length: 13 amino acids. Germline lookup yields CDR1 SGHNT and CDR2 YYREEE (reference sequence). Trimming removed 4 bases at V and 6 bases at J, with 13 bases between. The chain's CDR3 is CASSVEGIKTQYF. The CDR3 DNA sequence: TGTGCCAGCAGCGTAGAAGGGATCAAGACCCAGTACTTC.

The gene calls are TRBV6-5 and TRBJ2-1, with a tentative D call TRBD1 (5 bases). The CDR3 is 13 residues long. V lost 6 bases, J lost 3 bases, and 9 bases lay in between. Germline V lookup: CDR1 MNHEY, CDR2 SVGAGI. CDR3 coding DNA: TGTGCCAGCAGCCTGACAGACTACAATGAGCAGTTCTTC. Protein sequence: CASSLTDYNEQFF.

The chain uses TRBV20-1 and TRBJ2-5, with 7 bases aligning to TRBD2. The CDR3 covers 11 residues. The trim removed 4 bases at V and 7 bases at J, leaving 3 bases unmatched. Per germline, CDR1 DFQATT and CDR2 SNEGSKA (reference sequence). CDR3 sequence: CSANWEGTQYF. The CDR3 DNA reads as TGCAGTGCTAATTGGGAGGGGACCCAGTACTTC.

The J gene is TRBJ2-4, the V gene TRBV19, with 7 bases fitting TRBD2. Per germline, CDR1 LNHDA and CDR2 SQIVND (reference sequence). Unmatched junction bases numbered 7, after V lost 5 bases and J lost 3 bases. This CDR3 contains 15 residues. CDR3 nucleotide sequence: TGTGCCAGTAGTGTCCGGGACTATGACAAAAACATTCAGTACTTC. Translated, it gives CASSVRDYDKNIQYF.

This clone came up once. The chain carries TRBV6-2 or TRBV6-3 and TRBJ2-5; 10 bases are shared with TRBD1. Trimming removed 5 bases from V and 5 bases from J; junction bases left unmatched: 5. CDR1 and CDR2 from the germline V gene are MNHEY and SVGEGT. This CDR3 is built from 14 residues. DNA of the CDR3: TGTGCCAGCAGTACCCGACAGGGGGCTGAGACCCAGTACTTC. This translates into CASSTRQGAETQYF.

This clone came up a few times. The rearrangement joins TRBV5-4 to TRBJ2-6; no clear D. The CDR3 is made up of 14 amino acids. The germline gives CDR1 SGHNT, CDR2 YYREEE (reference sequence). Trimming cost V 4 bases and J 0 bases, with 5 bases left between them. CDR3 DNA: TGTGCCAGCAGCCTTATCTCTGGGGCCAACGTCCTGACTTTC. Its protein is CASSLISGANVLTF.

Remarks on this clone: The sample holds other DNA sequences that translate to the same CDR3. V gene TRBV7-9 combines with J gene TRBJ2-2; possibly TRBD1 for D (5 bases). CDR1 and CDR2 from the germline V gene are SEHNR and FQNEAQ (reference sequence). The length of the CDR3 is 14 residues. Trimming took 2 bases from V and 7 from J, leaving 11 bases between them. DNA for the CDR3: TGTGCCAGCAGCTTACCCCAGGGTCGCGGGGAGCTGTTTTTT. It is translated as CASSLPQGRGELFF.

The chain joins TRBV15 to TRBJ1-1; D remains ambiguous. The CDR3 has 13 residues. Germline CDR1 and CDR2: LNHNV and YYDKDF (reference sequence). CDR3 coding DNA: TGTGTCGCGAGGCGCTACATGAACACTGAAGCTTTCTTT. Translation gives CVARRYMNTEAFF.

V is TRBV15 and J is TRBJ2-6, with TRBD2 matching over 9 bases. Germline CDR1 LNHNV, CDR2 YYDKDF (reference sequence). The V segment lost 0 bases and the J segment 3 bases; nucleotides outside the gene matches: 6. CDR3 length equals 18 residues. Written as DNA, the CDR3 is TGTGCCACCAGCAGAGATGGGGGACTAGCTGATGGGGCCAACGTCCTGACTTTC. It translates to CATSRDGGLADGANVLTF.

V and J are TRBV5-1 and TRBJ2-5; TRBD2 matches 8 bases. The CDR3 has 15 residues. Germline V lookup: CDR1 SGHRS, CDR2 YFSETQ. Trimming cost V 3 bases and J 1 base; bases outside gene matches: 5. The CDR3, as DNA: TGCGCCAGCAGCTCTATGCGGGGGGCCCAAGAGACCCAGTACTTC. This encodes CASSSMRGAQETQYF.

The rearrangement uses TRBV5-1 and TRBJ2-5, with D tentatively TRBD1 (7 bases). V lost 0 bases to trimming and J lost 1 base, with 13 bases between them. Germline CDR1 and CDR2: SGHRS and YFSETQ. This CDR3 spans 16 amino acids. The CDR3 here is CASSLVAGGPQETQYF. Written as DNA, the CDR3 is TGCGCCAGCAGCTTGGTCGCAGGGGGGCCCCAAGAGACCCAGTACTTC.

The rearrangement links TRBV18 to TRBJ1-2; D perhaps matches TRBD1 (6 bases). This CDR3 is built from 12 residues. Germline CDR1 reads KGHSH; CDR2 reads LQKENI. Trimming took off 8 bases at V and 2 bases at J, with 9 bases between the two ends. Written as DNA, the CDR3 is TGTGCCAGCCCGACAGGAAACTATGGCTACACCTTC. It translates to CASPTGNYGYTF.

The chain joins TRBV5-1 to TRBJ2-1, with 9 bases identical to TRBD1. Germline values: CDR1 SGHRS, CDR2 YFSETQ. This CDR3 is built from 17 residues. Trimming took 1 base from V and 3 from J; bases not matched to a gene: 8. CDR3 in amino acids: CASSLFPPGQGYNEQFF. In nucleotides, the CDR3 is TGCGCCAGCAGCTTGTTTCCCCCGGGACAGGGCTACAATGAGCAGTTCTTC.

V and J are TRBV3-1 (or the pseudogene TRBV3-2) and TRBJ1-2, with 9 positions matching TRBD1. CDR1 is LGHDT, CDR2 YNNKEL, per germline (reference sequence). There are 16 residues in the CDR3. With V trimmed by 2 bases and J by 11 bases, 15 bases remained unmatched. The CDR3 DNA reads TGTGCCAGCAGCCAACTTACAGGGGGCGCCCCCTATAGGTACACCTTC. Translated: CASSQLTGGAPYRYTF.

This clone has only one observation. The chain has TRBV14 and TRBJ1-2, with D unresolved. Trimming removed 0 bases at V and 2 bases at J, with 13 bases between. The CDR3 runs 16 residues. Germline V gives CDR1 SGHDN, CDR2 FVKESK. For the CDR3, the DNA is TGTGCCAGCAGCCAAGACCTTCCGAGCTTCAACTATGGCTACACCTTC. Its protein product is CASSQDLPSFNYGYTF. Filled out from reference TRBV14 and TRBJ1-2, the complete variable domain reads EAGVTQFPSHSVIEKGQTVTLRCDPISGHDNLYWYRRVMGKEIKFLLHFVKESKQDESGMPNNRFLAERTGGTYSTLKVQPAELEDSGVYFCASSQDLPSFNYGYTFGSGTRLTVV.

This clone was detected many times. The CDR3 DNA reads TGCGCCAGCAGCCAGTCTTTTGCCGGGGCGGGCGGCACCGGGGAGCTGTTTTTT. Protein product: CASSQSFAGAGGTGELFF. This chain uses TRBV4-3 with TRBJ2-2; D tentatively reads TRBD1 or TRBD2 (5 bases each). Germline V gene data show CDR1 as LGHNA and CDR2 as YSLEER. Trimming removed 3 bases from V and 4 bases from J, with 21 bases in between. The CDR3 runs 18 residues.

This chain connects TRBV5-1 to TRBJ2-2, with D maybe TRBD1 (6 bases). The V end was cut by 0 bases, the J end by 9 bases, with 21 bases between. The CDR3 is 17 residues long. Germline CDR1 reads SGHRS; CDR2 reads YFSETQ. CDR3 loop: CASSLGISGTYRRELFF. CDR3 nucleotides: TGCGCCAGCAGCTTGGGAATCTCCGGGACATACCGACGGGAGCTGTTTTTT.

V and J are TRBV10-3 and TRBJ2-7, with unresolved D. The CDR3 sequence is 10 residues long. The germline V and J ends were trimmed by 10 bases and 3 bases, with 7 bases remaining between them. Germline values: CDR1 ENHRY, CDR2 SYGVKD. As DNA, the CDR3 is TGTGCCACCTCGGACTACGAGCAGTACTTC. It is translated as CATSDYEQYF.

The chain uses TRBV6-2 or TRBV6-3 and TRBJ1-2; a possible D gene is TRBD1 (6 bases). The CDR3 covers 15 residues. V was cut by 2 bases and J by 4 bases, with 14 bases left in between. CDR1 and CDR2 (germline): MNHEY, SVGEGT. The CDR3 DNA reads TGTGCCAGCAGTTACACCGCCGGACAGAGCTATGGCTACACCTTC. Residues: CASSYTAGQSYGYTF.